Below, 14 T cell receptor beta chains from the same sample are listed, as sequenced in a study of T cells after yellow fever vaccination. TCRdb analysed the 5' RACE reads with MiXCR anew, one entry per CDR3 protein. The repertoire holds approximately 580,000 distinct CDR3 sequences, with roughly a sixth as singletons. The sample in question was PBMCs, obtained less than 6 days after the first yellow fever vaccination. The receptor source for this set is a man aged 18 to 29 who received the YFV17D yellow fever vaccine.

This clonotype was seen a handful of times. The rearrangement uses TRBV28 and TRBJ1-6; D perhaps matches TRBD1 (6 bases). V lost 5 bases, J lost 7 bases, and 15 bases lay in between. CDR3 length equals 15 residues. The germline CDR1 and CDR2 sequences are MDHEN and SYDVKM. The CDR3, as DNA: TGTGCCAGCAGTCGACGACAGGTGGGGAATTCACCCCTCCACTTT. Its translation is CASSRRQVGNSPLHF.

The chain carries TRBV28 and TRBJ1-2; TRBD1 agrees at 8 bases. The V gene's germline CDR1 is MDHEN and CDR2 SYDVKM. The length of the CDR3 is 15 residues. The V and J ends lost 6 bases and 2 bases, in that order; junction bases with no gene match: 8. The CDR3 nucleotides read TGTGCCAGCAGGGGACAGGCCGCTATCAACTATGGCTACACCTTC. Its translation is CASRGQAAINYGYTF.

In nucleotides, the CDR3 is TGCGCCAGCAGCCATGGACCGAACACCGGGGAGCTGTTTTTT. Residues: CASSHGPNTGELFF. This chain connects TRBV4-3 to TRBJ2-2; D call uncertain. The CDR3 covers 14 residues. Germline CDR1 reads LGHNA; CDR2 reads YSLEER. The V end was cut by 3 bases, the J end by 0 bases, with 5 bases between.

This clonotype turned up a few times. The chain couples TRBV6-1 to TRBJ1-5; D perhaps matches TRBD1 (6 bases). Germline V lookup: CDR1 MNHNS, CDR2 SASEGT. CDR3 length equals 17 residues. V was pared by 6 bases and J by 8 bases, with 26 bases between. The CDR3 nucleotides read TGTGCCAGCAGAGACCGGGCGGGGGCAGGGATTTTAAAGCCCCAGCATTTT. Translated, it gives CASRDRAGAGILKPQHF.

In this sample, this clonotype turned up a few times. This sequence joins TRBV10-3 and TRBJ2-3; 7 nucleotides agree with TRBD1. CDR1 and CDR2 from the germline V gene are ENHRY and SYGVKD. The CDR3 is made up of 13 amino acids. J was trimmed by 5 bases and V by 3 bases; bases with no gene match: 2. Written as DNA, the CDR3 is TGTGCCATCAGTGATCAGGGGGTAGATACGCAGTATTTT. It specifies CAISDQGVDTQYF.

The chain recombines TRBV13 with TRBJ1-1, with a weak D call TRBD1 (5 bases). CDR1 PRHDT and CDR2 FYEKMQ come from the germline V gene (reference sequence). The CDR3 spans 13 residues. V lost 4 bases and J 2 bases, leaving 8 bases between the germline ends. CDR3 DNA: TGTGCCAGCAGCTGGGGGATAAACACTGAAGCTTTCTTT. Translation: CASSWGINTEAFF.

There are a few counts of this clonotype. The chain employs TRBV23-1 and TRBJ2-7, with D uncertain. TRBV23-1 is an open reading frame whose function is uncertain. CDR3 length: 13 residues. Deletions cut 4 bases from V and 5 bases from J, with 12 bases between. The CDR3, as DNA: TGCGCCAGCAGTCCCAGCAGGCCCAACGAGCAGTACGTC. The encoded protein is CASSPSRPNEQYV.

The chain combines TRBV29-1 with TRBJ2-2; 7 nucleotides agree with TRBD2. With V trimmed by 4 bases and J by 6 bases, 8 bases remained unmatched. The germline V gene has CDR1 SQVTM and CDR2 ANQGSEA. This CDR3 is built from 14 residues. CDR3 in DNA: TGCAGCGTTGGCCGGACTAGTAATCCCGGGGAGCTGTTTTTT. Its translation is CSVGRTSNPGELFF.

J is TRBJ1-5 and V is TRBV12-3 or TRBV12-4; D gene unclear. V lost 5 bases and J 9 bases, leaving 11 bases between the germline ends. There are 12 residues in the CDR3. CDR3 nucleotide sequence: TGTGCCAGCAGTCCGTCGGTATTGCCCCAGCATTTT. It is translated as CASSPSVLPQHF.

The V gene is TRBV5-1, the J gene TRBJ2-2, with 11 nucleotides matching TRBD1. From germline, CDR1 is SGHRS and CDR2 YFSETQ. The CDR3 contains 17 residues. Losses at the gene ends were 0 bases for V and 2 bases for J; bases not matched to a gene: 3. This CDR3 is CASSLGRTGGNTGELFF. CDR3 coding DNA: TGCGCCAGCAGCTTGGGCCGGACAGGGGGCAACACCGGGGAGCTGTTTTTT. Looking up the rest from reference TRBV5-1 and TRBJ2-2 gives the full variable domain: KAGVTQTPRYLIKTRGQQVTLSCSPISGHRSVSWYQQTPGQGLQFLFEYFSETQRNKGNFPGRFSGRQFSNSRSEMNVSTLELGDSALYLCASSLGRTGGNTGELFFGEGSRLTVL.

The chain joins TRBV10-3 to TRBJ2-4; tentatively, D is TRBD1 (6 bases). The CDR3 covers 16 residues. Germline V gives CDR1 ENHRY, CDR2 SYGVKD. The germline V and J ends were trimmed by 5 bases and 0 bases, with 14 bases remaining between them. The CDR3 reads CAISQDRTLAKNIQYF. CDR3 nucleotides: TGTGCCATCAGTCAAGACAGGACCCTAGCCAAAAACATTCAGTACTTC.

On this clonotype itself: The conserved phenylalanine or tryptophan is not found at the CDR3 terminus, so this likely reflects a read error. The V call is TRBV7-9, the J call TRBJ2-5, with a tentative D call TRBD1 (6 bases). Germline V CDR1 and CDR2: SEHNR, FQNEAQ (reference sequence). This CDR3 is 14 amino acids long. V was clipped by 2 bases and J by 2 bases, with 9 bases between them. The CDR3 DNA reads as TGTGCCAGCAGCTTACGACAGGCTCAAGAGACCCAGTACTAC. This codes for CASSLRQAQETQYY.

CDR3 sequence: CASSYAGPTYEQYF. DNA for the CDR3: TGTGCCAGCAGTTACGCCGGGCCAACGTACGAGCAGTACTTC. The chain combines TRBV6-2 or TRBV6-3 with TRBJ2-7; no definite D call. The CDR3 is made up of 14 amino acids. The V end was cut by 2 bases, the J end by 4 bases, with 12 bases between. Germline CDR1 and CDR2: MNHEY and SVGEGT.

This clonotype was found a few times. The gene calls are TRBV7-8 and TRBJ1-1, with 8 bases lining up with TRBD1. V was clipped by 0 bases and J by 1 base; unmatched bases: 1. Germline V gene lookup returns CDR1 SGHVS and CDR2 FQNEAQ. The CDR3 is 15 amino acids. Here the CDR3 DNA reads TGTGCCAGCAGCTTAGCCACAGGGGGGAACACTGAAGCTTTCTTT. It is translated as CASSLATGGNTEAFF.